This passage covers 13 T cell receptor beta chains from one sample sequenced in a study of shared clonotypes between healthy human individuals. The data were produced by immunoSEQ multiplex PCR, yet TCRdb's version contains in-frame clones alone and is incomplete. This sample has 2 million to 3 million clones, with roughly 92% found just once. What was sequenced was naive CD4+ T cells sorted from blood. Noted subset: CD45RA+ positively selected. These receptors all stem from a man between 18 and 29 years old in good health.

The J gene is TRBJ2-4, the V gene TRBV9; D is possibly TRBD2 (6 bases). The CDR3 is 15 residues long. Trimming removed 3 bases from V and 7 bases from J, with 17 bases in between. Germline V gene lookup returns CDR1 SGDLS and CDR2 YYNGEE. The CDR3 region has the DNA TGTGCCAGCAGCGCCCGCGCGGGGCCAGGGAACATTCAGTACTTC. Its protein is CASSARAGPGNIQYF. Supplemented by reference TRBV9 and TRBJ2-4, the full variable domain reads DSGVTQTPKHLITATGQRVTLRCSPRSGDLSVYWYQQSLDQGLQFLIQYYNGEERAKGNILERFSAQQFPDLHSELNLSSLELGDSALYFCASSARAGPGNIQYFGAGTRLSVL.

This clone was counted once. V is TRBV5-4 and J is TRBJ2-4, with a tentative D call TRBD2 (5 bases). The germline V gene encodes CDR1 SGHNT and CDR2 YYREEE (reference sequence). This CDR3 region has 17 residues. V was shortened by 1 base and J by 3 bases, with 17 bases between the two germline ends. The CDR3 nucleotides read TGTGCCAGCAGCTTGTTTGGGGAGTCTTTACTCAAAAACATTCAGTACTTC. Its translation is CASSLFGESLLKNIQYF.

The sample holds a few counts of this clone. The rearrangement joins TRBV7-9 to TRBJ1-1; D is ambiguous. The CDR3 loop spans 13 amino acids. V was shortened by 1 base and J by 3 bases, with 6 bases between the two germline ends. Germline CDR1 reads SEHNR; CDR2 reads FQNEAQ (reference sequence). The CDR3 is CASSLVDYTEAFF. The CDR3 DNA is TGTGCCAGCAGCTTAGTTGACTACACTGAAGCTTTCTTT.

CDR3: CASSPPGGPTREQFF. Written as DNA, the CDR3 is TGTGCCAGCAGCCCCCCCGGCGGGCCCACAAGAGAGCAGTTCTTC. V usage is TRBV7-9 and J usage is TRBJ2-1; weak D call: TRBD2 (5 bases). The CDR3 has 15 amino acids. Germline V gene lookup returns CDR1 SEHNR and CDR2 FQNEAQ (reference sequence). The ends were cut back, 5 bases at V and 10 bases at J, with 21 bases in the middle.

V usage is TRBV30 and J usage is TRBJ1-2; D possibly corresponds to TRBD1 (5 bases). The CDR3 consists of 13 residues. Germline CDR1 reads GTSNPN; CDR2 reads SVGIG (reference sequence). Trimming took 3 bases from V and 7 from J, leaving 15 bases between them. The CDR3 DNA follows: TGTGCCTGGAGCCTATTCCAGGGAGGTGGCTACACCTTC. It is translated as CAWSLFQGGGYTF. Full variable domain (outside the CDR3, taken from reference TRBV30 and TRBJ1-2): SQTIHQWPATLVQPVGSPLSLECTVEGTSNPNLYWYRQAAGRGLQLLFYSVGIGQISSEVPQNLSASRPQDRQFILSSKKLLLSDSGFYLCAWSLFQGGGYTFGSGTRLTVV.

The chain is built from TRBV4-3 and TRBJ2-5; TRBD1 matches 8 bases. The DNA end is more similar to TRBJ2-7, so the J call may be wrong. The CDR3 has 15 amino acids. Germline V CDR1 and CDR2: LGHNA, YSLEER. Written as DNA, the CDR3 is TGCGCCAGCAGCCAAGGTCCGGGACAGGCCTACGAGCAGTACTTC. Residues: CASSQGPGQAYEQYF.

The V gene is TRBV2, the J gene TRBJ2-1, with TRBD2 matching over 7 bases. This CDR3 region has 15 residues. Looked up from germline, CDR1 is SNHLY and CDR2 is FYNNEI. V lost 1 base to trimming and J lost 8 bases; unmatched junction nucleotides: 8. CDR3 loop: CASSEVGLSLDEQFF. CDR3 DNA: TGTGCCAGCAGTGAAGTGGGACTATCTTTGGATGAGCAGTTCTTC. Variable domain in full (rest from reference TRBV2 and TRBJ2-1): EPEVTQTPSHQVTQMGQEVILRCVPISNHLYFYWYRQILGQKVEFLVSFYNNEISEKSEIFDDQFSVERPDGSNFTLKIRSTKLEDSAMYFCASSEVGLSLDEQFFGPGTRLTVL.

This clone was counted a single time. Other DNA sequences in this specimen translate into the identical CDR3. The chain carries TRBV6-6 and TRBJ2-7; the match to TRBD1 covers 10 bases. Unmatched junction bases numbered 8, after V lost 6 bases and J lost 6 bases. The CDR3 is 14 amino acids. Germline CDR1 and CDR2: MNHNY and SVGAGI (reference sequence). CDR3 DNA sequence: TGTGCCAGCAGAACCGGGACAGGGGTGCGCGAGCAGTACTTC. This codes for CASRTGTGVREQYF.

The V and J genes are TRBV4-1 and TRBJ2-5; 16 positions match TRBD2. J was trimmed by 4 bases and V by 4 bases; bases with no gene match: 9. Germline CDR1 MGHRA, CDR2 YSYEKL. This CDR3 is built from 18 residues. The CDR3 reads CASSPGLAGGRRSETQYF. The CDR3 nucleotides read TGCGCCAGCAGCCCGGGACTAGCGGGAGGGCGGCGGTCAGAGACCCAGTACTTC.

The V call is TRBV2, the J call TRBJ1-3; D gene ambiguous. Trimming left V 3 bases short and J 3 bases short, with 9 bases between. The germline V gene encodes CDR1 SNHLY and CDR2 FYNNEI. CDR3 length: 14 residues. The DNA of the CDR3 is TGTGCCAGCAGTGAGAGGTGGGGTGGAAACACCATATATTTT. It translates to CASSERWGGNTIYF.

The rearrangement uses TRBV15 and TRBJ2-7; D unclear. The CDR3 totals 16 residues. V lost 1 base and J 0 bases, leaving 13 bases between the germline ends. The germline V gene encodes CDR1 LNHNV and CDR2 YYDKDF (reference sequence). The CDR3 DNA sequence: TGTGCCACCAGCAGAGTCCCCACAGTGAGCTCCTACGAGCAGTACTTC. The encoded protein is CATSRVPTVSSYEQYF.

The CDR3 reads CASSIARGGTDTQYF. The CDR3 DNA reads TGTGCCAGTAGTATAGCCCGCGGGGGAACAGATACGCAGTATTTT. This chain uses TRBV19 with TRBJ2-3; 7 bases align to TRBD2. Unmatched junction bases numbered 4, after V lost 1 base and J lost 3 bases. The CDR3 consists of 15 residues. Per the germline V gene, CDR1 is LNHDA and CDR2 is SQIVND (reference sequence).

This clone was picked up a small number of times. This chain links TRBV19 with TRBJ1-2, with D tentatively TRBD1 (6 bases). The length of the CDR3 is 16 residues. Germline V gives CDR1 LNHDA, CDR2 SQIVND (reference sequence). V lost 7 bases and J lost 6, with 24 bases in between. The CDR3 DNA sequence: TGTGCCAGTACTTATCCCTACGCGGGGGCGGAGGATGGCTACACCTTC. It specifies CASTYPYAGAEDGYTF.